This entry is about one T cell receptor (beta chain). As yet, its antigen is unknown. This specimen comes from a study of T cell repertoires in ileal Crohn's disease. Study overall: Approximately 32% were active smokers at surgery; median disease duration was roughly eight years. Notes on the study in general: Compared with non-smokers, active smokers at surgery showed more clonal expansions. All patients with clonality above 26.8% had endoscopic recurrence.

Here immunoSEQ multiplex PCR was the method, and the copy in TCRdb shows in-frame clones only, minus some. The data contain about 2,000 clones, 80% of them singletons. Indicated time point: proximal margin of the surgical specimen (macroscopically non-inflamed). CDR1 and CDR2 (germline): SEHNR, FQNEAQ (reference sequence). The V gene lost 3 bases and the J gene lost 7 bases, with 18 bases spanning the gap. The CDR3 length is 15 residues. The sequence was obtained from an adult with Crohn's disease. The chain couples TRBV7-9 to TRBJ1-1; D possibly corresponds to TRBD1 (6 bases). Sequencing was done on a sample of ileal tissue. This CDR3 is CASSFKIGQKFEAFF. In nucleotides, the CDR3 is TGTGCCAGCAGCTTTAAGATTGGACAGAAGTTTGAAGCTTTCTTT.